These 14 T cell receptor beta chains originate from one sample sequenced in a study of human T cells and chemical hapten exposure. Indicated time point: patch test 2, 6 weeks after DPC sensitization. Treatment specified: therapeutic diphenylcyclopropenone sensitization with weekly scalp DPC. TCRdb re-derived calls from the RACE reads in MiXCR, one entry per CDR3 protein. This table has a few hundred thousand distinct CDR3 sequences, more than 5% appearing once. Sequencing used whole blood, obtained in connection with sensitization to the hapten diphenylcyclopropenone (DPC). All receptors derive from a woman under 30 with alopecia areata. Some clones in this sample may be carry-over from other donors' samples.

V usage is TRBV12-3 or TRBV12-4 and J usage is TRBJ1-5; D is ambiguous. The CDR3 runs 15 residues. With 6 bases removed from V and 5 bases from J, the gap between germline ends came to 17 bases. The chain's CDR3 is CASRPPDADYQPQHF. CDR3 DNA sequence: TGTGCCAGCAGACCCCCGGACGCCGACTATCAGCCCCAGCATTTT.

The genes are TRBV12-3 or TRBV12-4 and TRBJ2-1; no definite D call. V lost 4 bases, J lost 6 bases, and 10 bases lay in between. The CDR3 consists of 13 residues. The CDR3 loop is CASSWSFLNEQFF. The CDR3 bases are TGTGCCAGCAGTTGGTCCTTTCTCAATGAGCAGTTCTTC.

The sample holds many counts of this clonotype. The genes are TRBV7-8 and TRBJ2-3, with TRBD2 matching over 11 bases. The germline CDR1 and CDR2 sequences are SGHVS and FQNEAQ. V lost 5 bases and J lost 6; bases outside the gene matches: 19. The CDR3 runs to 19 residues. CDR3 DNA: TGTGCCAGCAGCACAGACCCCAACTTTAGCGGGGGGGCGTCGGATACGCAGTATTTT. It translates to CASSTDPNFSGGASDTQYF.

V and J are TRBV20-1 and TRBJ1-1, with D perhaps TRBD1 (6 bases). From germline, CDR1 is DFQATT and CDR2 SNEGSKA (reference sequence). V shed 8 bases and J shed 1 base, with 14 bases lying between them. This CDR3 spans 13 amino acids. The CDR3 region has the DNA TGCAGTCCGACCGGGGGGCCGAACACTGAAGCTTTCTTT. Translating gives CSPTGGPNTEAFF.

The V gene is TRBV7-9, the J gene TRBJ2-4; D unresolved. Germline CDR1 SEHNR, CDR2 FQNEAQ (reference sequence). V was trimmed by 3 bases and J by 9 bases, leaving 12 bases between them. The CDR3 runs to 13 residues. CDR3 sequence (DNA): TGTGCCAGCAGCTTTGCTTCCTCTGGCATTCAGTACTTC. Translation: CASSFASSGIQYF.

This clonotype was observed a handful of times. The chain couples TRBV3-1 to TRBJ1-4; 9 bases match TRBD1. Germline trimming cut 1 base from V and 8 bases from J; bases unmatched to any gene: 5. Germline CDR1 and CDR2: LGHDT and YNNKEL (reference sequence). The CDR3 length is 15 residues. CDR3 bases: TGTGCCAGCAGCCAAGCCGGGACAGGGCGCGAAAAACTGTTTTTT. Amino acid sequence: CASSQAGTGREKLFF.

The chain links TRBV6-5 to TRBJ1-3; 7 bases match TRBD1. Germline CDR1 and CDR2: MNHEY and SVGAGI. V shed 2 bases, J shed 8 bases, and the junction held 12 bases outside the gene matches. CDR3 length: 16 residues. The CDR3 DNA sequence: TGTGCCAGCAGTTACCCAGAGGACAGGATTCGGCACACCATATATTTT. This encodes CASSYPEDRIRHTIYF.

There are many counts of this clonotype. The chain carries TRBV7-3 and TRBJ1-1; D may be TRBD1 (6 bases). Germline loops: CDR1 SGHTA, CDR2 FQGTGA. The length of the CDR3 is 14 residues. V lost 5 bases to trimming and J lost 1 base, with 11 bases between them. The CDR3 reads CASSMDRSNTEAFF. In nucleotides, the CDR3 is TGTGCCAGCAGCATGGACAGATCGAACACTGAAGCTTTCTTT. The complete variable domain, with remaining parts taken from reference TRBV7-3 and TRBJ1-1, reads GAGVSQTPSNKVTEKGKYVELRCDPISGHTALYWYRQSLGQGPEFLIYFQGTGAADDSGLPNDRFFAVRPEGSVSTLKIQRTERGDSAVYLCASSMDRSNTEAFFGQGTRLTVV.

This chain uses TRBV20-1 with TRBJ2-7; D not certain. Trimming removed 6 bases at V and 4 bases at J, with 16 bases between. This CDR3 has 13 amino acids. Germline CDR1 and CDR2: DFQATT and SNEGSKA (reference sequence). CDR3 DNA sequence: TGCAGTGCCCCTCGGCCAGGTGGATACGAGCAGTACTTC. Translation: CSAPRPGGYEQYF.

This clonotype was seen more than once but under ten times. In DNA, the CDR3 is TGTGCCAGCAGGAGGGACACTAACTATGGCTACACCTTC. This encodes CASRRDTNYGYTF. The chain couples TRBV12-3 or TRBV12-4 to TRBJ1-2; weak D call: TRBD1 (6 bases). CDR3 length equals 13 residues. V was trimmed by 6 bases and J by 0 bases, leaving 8 bases between them.

This clonotype showed up just a few times. The V and J genes are TRBV5-1 and TRBJ2-2; D tentatively reads TRBD1 or TRBD2 (5 bases each). Germline values: CDR1 SGHRS, CDR2 YFSETQ. This CDR3 is built from 15 residues. Trimming shortened V by 4 bases and J by 0 bases, and 10 bases separated the two germline ends. Here the CDR3 reads CASSRDGPNTGELFF. CDR3 coding DNA: TGCGCCAGCAGCCGGGACGGACCGAACACCGGGGAGCTGTTTTTT.

This clonotype appeared many times. The chain uses TRBV20-1 and TRBJ1-5; D remains ambiguous. This CDR3 is built from 13 residues. Germline CDR1 is DFQATT and CDR2 is SNEGSKA (reference sequence). Trimming took 6 bases from V and 6 from J, leaving 15 bases between them. The chain's CDR3 is CSARGQAGQPQHF. CDR3 sequence (DNA): TGCAGTGCCCGAGGGCAGGCTGGTCAGCCCCAGCATTTT.

There are many counts of this clonotype. The chain carries TRBV20-1 and TRBJ1-6; D is ambiguous. V was clipped by 0 bases and J by 5 bases, with 11 bases between them. Germline V gene sequence: CDR1 DFQATT, CDR2 SNEGSKA (reference sequence). The CDR3 totals 15 residues. Written as DNA, the CDR3 is TGCAGTGCTAGAGATACCTACAGAGATAATTCACCCCTCCACTTT. It translates to CSARDTYRDNSPLHF.

The rearrangement uses TRBV29-1 and TRBJ2-7, with 7 bases that match TRBD1. Germline V CDR1 and CDR2: SQVTM, ANQGSEA. V was pared by 1 base and J by 2 bases, with 2 bases of the junction left unmatched. The CDR3 runs 13 residues. CDR3 region: CSVEGDRAYEQYF. CDR3 coding DNA: TGCAGCGTTGAAGGTGACAGGGCCTACGAGCAGTACTTC.